The sequence of this T cell receptor beta chain was determined in a study of blood T cell repertoires in COVID-19. Data came from immunoSEQ multiplex PCR; TCRdb stores just in-frame clones and leaves some out. The sample shows about 100,000 clones, around 90% of them seen only once. The source is a woman aged 45-65 years with COVID-19, enrolled during active disease. Sequenced input: peripheral blood.

This CDR3 is CASSPGTGGYQPQHF. The CDR3 DNA reads as TGTGCCAGCTCGCCCGGGACAGGGGGCTACCAGCCCCAGCATTTT. The V gene is TRBV18, the J gene TRBJ1-5, with TRBD1 identical over 12 bases. The CDR3 extends over 15 amino acids. Germline loops: CDR1 KGHSH, CDR2 LQKENI. The junction had 7 bases not matched to a gene; V was cut back by 6 bases and J by 7 bases.